The entry that follows covers one T cell receptor beta chain sequence. V lost 2 bases, J lost 2 bases, and 10 bases lay in between. The CDR3 is 14 amino acids. The germline V gene encodes CDR1 MNHNY and CDR2 SVGAGI (reference sequence). This specimen belongs to a study of blood T cell repertoires in COVID-19. Turning to the study itself: The analysed material was cDNA or gDNA that came from T cells, B-cell-depleted T cells, or PBMCs.

How the authors handled the data: Cell counts per sample came from amplifying reference gene primers. Measured with immunoSEQ multiplex PCR; TCRdb has only the in-frame clones, and not every one. V and J calls and clone size are given by that table; D and trimming were obtained from the DNA. The data show about 350,000 clones, about nine tenths seen once. The sample comprised peripheral blood. The receptor's source is a woman aged 70 to 79 with COVID-19, enrolled during active disease. The J gene is TRBJ2-7, the V gene TRBV6-6; TRBD1 is a possible D gene (6 bases). CDR3 in DNA: TGTGCCAGCAGTTACGTCAACAGGGCCTACGAGCAGTACTTC. Translated: CASSYVNRAYEQYF.